This T cell receptor beta chain comes out of a study of blood T cells in healthy people across ages. The people who gave samples were healthy Caucasians from Russia, aged roughly 6 to 100. The length of the CDR3 is 15 residues. Trimming stripped 3 bases from V and 2 bases from J, with 13 bases between. For the second PCR, which ran for about 6 to 12 cycles, a sample-barcoded 5' primer and a J-beta primer mix were used. CDR3-containing paired-end reads numbered at least 2.5 million in each sample. In TCRdb, the 5' RACE reads were re-called with MiXCR into one record per CDR3 protein. The sample includes some 860,000 distinct CDR3 sequences, about 56% of them seen just once.

The sequencing input was blood. This chain connects TRBV12-3 or TRBV12-4 to TRBJ2-5; D is perhaps TRBD2 (6 bases). The sequence was obtained from a man aged 35-49 years in good health. The CDR3 DNA follows: TGTGCCAGCAGTTTTGGCGCGGGGCTACAAGAGACCCAGTACTTC. This codes for CASSFGAGLQETQYF.